This TCR beta chain derives from a study of CD8 T cells in Susac syndrome. In the study overall: Within the group of sequenced Susac syndrome patients, six had active disease and 8 or 9 were in remission. Treatment at blood withdrawal was none, corticosteroids, or intravenous immunoglobulin alone in Susac syndrome patients.

Random hexamers primed reverse transcription of about 0.45 to 1 ug RNA. With immunoSEQ multiplex PCR, TCR beta CDR3 was amplified across 54 Vbeta and 13 Jbeta. TCRdb analysed the immunoSEQ multiplex PCR reads with MiXCR anew, one entry per CDR3 protein. This table has around 200,000 distinct CDR3 sequences, around 94% appearing once. V lost 8 bases and J 5 bases, leaving 13 bases between the germline ends. CDR3 length equals 12 residues. The germline CDR1 and CDR2 sequences are MNHEY and SVGEGT. This chain links TRBV6-2 or TRBV6-3 with TRBJ2-7, with D possibly called TRBD1 or TRBD2 (5 bases each). Input material: CD4+ T cells from PBMCs. This clonotype originated in a human donor with Susac syndrome. This CDR3 is CASGRGDDEQYF. CDR3 in DNA: TGTGCCAGCGGCAGAGGGGACGACGAGCAGTACTTC.